The 23 T cell receptor beta chains below all came from one sample that was sequenced in a study of post-analysis software for immune sequencing data. Study observations and caveats: There were five or six TRBV segments more frequent in patients than controls, and TRBV5-6, TRBV5-1 and TRBV20-1 were among them.

No antigen has been identified for these receptors. Unique molecular identifiers tagged the TCR beta cDNA libraries. TCRdb processed the PCR reads anew with MiXCR; each CDR3 protein has one entry. This table holds 700,000 to 800,000 distinct CDR3 sequences, roughly 29% found once. The sequenced material came from blood. The origin of the receptors is a girl between 5 and 17 years old with multiple sclerosis.

The CDR3 DNA follows: TGTGCCAGCAGTTTAGGTTATCAAGCCACCTTC. Its protein product is CASSLGYQATF. The chain recombines TRBV12-3 or TRBV12-4 with TRBJ1-2; unclear D gene. The CDR3 is 11 amino acids. V was trimmed by 1 base and J by 13 bases, leaving 10 bases between them.

The V call is TRBV3-1, the J call TRBJ1-1; 8 nucleotides match TRBD1. J lost 0 bases, V lost 8 bases, and 5 bases had no gene match. CDR1 and CDR2 (germline): LGHDT, YNNKEL (reference sequence). The CDR3 has 14 amino acids. CDR3 sequence (DNA): TGTGCCAGCCAGGGGACAGGTCTGAACACTGAAGCTTTCTTT. This gives the protein CASQGTGLNTEAFF.

The chain is built from TRBV12-3 or TRBV12-4 and TRBJ1-4; 8 bases match TRBD1. V shed 5 bases, J shed 7 bases, and the junction held 9 bases outside the gene matches. The CDR3 spans 15 residues. CDR3 bases: TGTGCCAGCAGTCCAAATACAGGGGGAGGTGAAAAACTGTTTTTT. Translated: CASSPNTGGGEKLFF.

This clonotype was observed at least ten times. The rearrangement links TRBV7-2 to TRBJ2-3; TRBD1 matches 8 bases. V trimming: 5 bases; J trimming: 4 bases; junction bases outside the gene matches: 11. CDR3 size: 16 residues. Germline V lookup: CDR1 SGHTA, CDR2 FQGNSA. The CDR3 region is CASSPRTGFRADTQYF. The CDR3 DNA reads as TGTGCCAGCAGCCCACGGACAGGGTTCAGGGCAGATACGCAGTATTTT.

This chain links TRBV2 with TRBJ2-1; TRBD2 aligns across 14 bases. Trimming at V came to 6 bases and at J to 6 bases, leaving 7 bases not matched to a gene. Germline CDR1 reads SNHLY; CDR2 reads FYNNEI. There are 16 residues in the CDR3. CDR3 protein: CASSAMGLAGVNEQFF. CDR3 coding DNA: TGTGCCAGCAGCGCTATGGGACTAGCGGGAGTCAATGAGCAGTTCTTC.

This clonotype was detected a few times. The gene calls are TRBV7-6 and TRBJ2-5, with 11 bases identical to TRBD2. The length of the CDR3 is 15 residues. Trimming cost V 5 bases and J 2 bases; bases outside gene matches: 4. CDR1 is SGHVS and CDR2 is FNYEAQ in the germline V gene. CDR3 in DNA: TGTGCCAGCAGCCGTAGCGGGGGGGAGCAAGAGACCCAGTACTTC. It codes for CASSRSGGEQETQYF.

V gene TRBV28 combines with J gene TRBJ1-2; D is perhaps TRBD1 (5 bases). CDR1 is MDHEN, CDR2 SYDVKM, per germline. This CDR3 region has 17 residues. Trimming stripped 5 bases from V and 2 bases from J, with 21 bases between. The CDR3 sequence: CASSTIQGARPNYGYTF. CDR3 in DNA: TGTGCCAGCAGTACGATACAAGGGGCGAGGCCGAACTATGGCTACACCTTC.

The chain couples TRBV10-3 to TRBJ2-3; 12 bases map to TRBD2. In germline, CDR1 is ENHRY, CDR2 SYGVKD. The CDR3 extends over 19 amino acids. V trimming: 7 bases; J trimming: 0 bases; junction bases outside the gene matches: 14. The CDR3 DNA reads TGTGCCATCACCGGGACTAGCGGGCCCGTGGGCTCTAGCACAGATACGCAGTATTTT. Encoded protein: CAITGTSGPVGSSTDTQYF.

This clonotype was observed a few times. The CDR3, as DNA: TGCGCCAGCAGCCCCGCGACAGGGGCCAATCAGCCCCAGCATTTT. Protein product: CASSPATGANQPQHF. This chain links TRBV5-1 with TRBJ1-5, with TRBD1 matching 8 bases. This CDR3 comprises 15 residues. From germline, CDR1 is SGHRS and CDR2 YFSETQ. Germline trimming cut 4 bases from V and 3 bases from J; bases unmatched to any gene: 6.

The chain joins TRBV5-4 to TRBJ2-1; the match to TRBD1 covers 9 bases. With V trimmed by 0 bases and J by 9 bases, 10 bases remained unmatched. The CDR3 is 16 residues long. CDR1 SGHNT and CDR2 YYREEE come from the germline V gene (reference sequence). CDR3 coding DNA: TGTGCCAGCAGCTTGGATGGGACAGGGTATCTTAGTGAGCAGTTCTTC. Its translation is CASSLDGTGYLSEQFF.

The chain uses TRBV5-1 and TRBJ2-7; D might be TRBD2 (6 bases). This CDR3 spans 14 amino acids. CDR1 is SGHRS and CDR2 is YFSETQ in the germline V gene. Trimming stripped 3 bases from V and 2 bases from J, with 12 bases between. Here the CDR3 reads CASSWRAGTYEQYF. In nucleotides, the CDR3 is TGCGCCAGCAGCTGGAGGGCGGGCACCTACGAGCAGTACTTC.

V gene TRBV27 combines with J gene TRBJ2-3; D gene unclear. The CDR3 sequence is 17 residues long. Trimming removed 5 bases from V and 3 bases from J, with 21 bases in between. CDR1 MNHEY and CDR2 SMNVEV come from the germline V gene (reference sequence). Written as DNA, the CDR3 is TGTGCCAGCAGTCCCCGTGCAGAGTACACCCTAACAGATACGCAGTATTTT. This sequence encodes CASSPRAEYTLTDTQYF.

This sequence joins TRBV2 and TRBJ1-5; D unclear. Looked up from germline, CDR1 is SNHLY and CDR2 is FYNNEI. The CDR3 consists of 14 residues. V gave up 5 bases and J gave up 3 bases, with 11 bases separating them. CDR3 nucleotide sequence: TGTGCCAGCAGTACGTCCAGCCCCAATCAGCCCCAGCATTTT. Protein: CASSTSSPNQPQHF.

This rearrangement joins TRBV2 to TRBJ1-1; no clear D. The V gene lost 4 bases and the J gene lost 4 bases, with 19 bases spanning the gap. The germline CDR1 and CDR2 sequences are SNHLY and FYNNEI. The CDR3 totals 16 residues. The CDR3 DNA sequence: TGTGCCAGCAGTGCCCTCGTAGGGATTAGTGGCACTGAAGCTTTCTTT. Residues: CASSALVGISGTEAFF. Full variable domain (rest looked up from reference TRBV2 and TRBJ1-1): EPEVTQTPSHQVTQMGQEVILRCVPISNHLYFYWYRQILGQKVEFLVSFYNNEISEKSEIFDDQFSVERPDGSNFTLKIRSTKLEDSAMYFCASSALVGISGTEAFFGQGTRLTVV.

The chain is built from TRBV6-1 and TRBJ2-7; D gene ambiguous. The V end lost 5 bases, the J end lost 2 bases, and 19 bases lay between the germline ends. Germline lookup yields CDR1 MNHNS and CDR2 SASEGT. The CDR3 runs to 16 residues. The CDR3, as DNA: TGTGCCAGCAGTAGTGGGCGGTTGCGTGCCGCCTACGAGCAGTACTTC. Amino acids: CASSSGRLRAAYEQYF.

This chain connects TRBV7-9 to TRBJ2-7, with TRBD1 identical over 11 bases. The germline V gene has CDR1 SEHNR and CDR2 FQNEAQ (reference sequence). The CDR3 runs to 17 residues. The trim removed 3 bases at V and 3 bases at J, leaving 10 bases unmatched. The CDR3 reads CASSFLRLGTGGYEQYF. CDR3 sequence (DNA): TGTGCCAGCAGCTTTCTCCGACTAGGGACAGGGGGCTACGAGCAGTACTTC. Filled out from reference TRBV7-9 and TRBJ2-7, the complete variable domain reads DTGVSQNPRHKITKRGQNVTFRCDPISEHNRLYWYRQTLGQGPEFLTYFQNEAQLEKSRLLSDRFSAERPKGSFSTLEIQRTEQGDSAMYLCASSFLRLGTGGYEQYFGPGTRLTVT.

This clonotype was detected a few times. V gene TRBV10-3 combines with J gene TRBJ2-5; 14 bases line up with TRBD2. In germline, CDR1 is ENHRY, CDR2 SYGVKD. The CDR3 consists of 18 residues. V lost 6 bases and J lost 11; bases outside the gene matches: 20. This chain's CDR3 is CAISSRLAGGPGVNEQYF. The CDR3 DNA reads as TGTGCCATCAGCTCCCGACTAGCGGGGGGGCCAGGGGTCAATGAGCAGTACTTC.

The table lists this clonotype with a few counts. The V and J genes are TRBV29-1 and TRBJ1-1; no clear D gene. The CDR3 runs to 13 residues. Germline CDR1 is SQVTM and CDR2 is ANQGSEA. V lost 0 bases to trimming and J lost 0 bases, with 5 bases between them. The CDR3 DNA reads as TGCAGCGTTGAAGAGCCAGTGAACACTGAAGCTTTCTTT. Amino acid sequence: CSVEEPVNTEAFF.

In this sample, this clonotype turned up a few times. V usage is TRBV5-1 and J usage is TRBJ2-1, with TRBD2 matching 9 bases. V dropped 4 bases and J dropped 9; count of bases not matched to a gene: 14. This CDR3 is built from 16 residues. The germline CDR1 and CDR2 sequences are SGHRS and YFSETQ. The CDR3 protein is CASSRIPVAGAPEQFF. DNA of the CDR3: TGCGCCAGCAGCCGTATCCCCGTAGCGGGAGCCCCTGAGCAGTTCTTC.

This clonotype has a handful of counts. This chain connects TRBV7-8 to TRBJ2-7; tentatively, D is TRBD1 or TRBD2 (5 bases each). The germline gives CDR1 SGHVS, CDR2 FQNEAQ. The CDR3 length is 13 residues. V gave up 5 bases and J gave up 3 bases, with 11 bases separating them. The chain's CDR3 is CASSNRGVYEQYF. The CDR3 nucleotides are TGTGCCAGCAGCAACCGGGGCGTCTACGAGCAGTACTTC.

This sequence joins TRBV3-1 and TRBJ2-1; 9 nucleotides align to TRBD2. The CDR3 contains 16 residues. CDR1 and CDR2 (germline): LGHDT, YNNKEL (reference sequence). Trimming cost V 4 bases and J 2 bases; bases outside gene matches: 6. The CDR3 nucleotides read TGTGCCAGCAGCCGGACCGGACTAGCGACCTACAATGAGCAGTTCTTC. Translated: CASSRTGLATYNEQFF.

V is TRBV5-1 and J is TRBJ1-6, with D perhaps matching TRBD1 (6 bases). From germline, CDR1 is SGHRS and CDR2 YFSETQ. The V gene lost 6 bases and the J gene lost 7 bases, with 23 bases spanning the gap. The CDR3 is 17 residues long. The CDR3: CASTEWGHYEQNSPLHF. CDR3 in DNA: TGCGCCAGCACCGAGTGGGGACACTACGAACAGAATTCACCCCTCCACTTT.

The CDR3 DNA sequence: TGTGCCAGCAGCCTCGCCGGGGGACATGGTCGAAATCAGCCCCAGCATTTT. Amino acid sequence: CASSLAGGHGRNQPQHF. The chain couples TRBV12-3 or TRBV12-4 to TRBJ1-5; D is possibly TRBD1 (6 bases). The CDR3 spans 17 residues. V lost 6 bases and J 4 bases, leaving 22 bases between the germline ends.